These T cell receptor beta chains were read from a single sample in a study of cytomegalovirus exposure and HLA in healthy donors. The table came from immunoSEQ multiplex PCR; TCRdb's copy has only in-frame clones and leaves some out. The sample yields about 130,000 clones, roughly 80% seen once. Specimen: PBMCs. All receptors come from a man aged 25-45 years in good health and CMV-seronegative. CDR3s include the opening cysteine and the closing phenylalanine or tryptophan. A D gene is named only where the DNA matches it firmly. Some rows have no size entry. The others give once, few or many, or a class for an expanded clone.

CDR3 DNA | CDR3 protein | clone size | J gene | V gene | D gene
TGTGCCAGCAGCTCGTTCAGTCCCGCGAACACCGGGGAGCTGTTTTTT | CASSSFSPANTGELFF | NA | TRBJ2-2 | TRBV5-4 | NA
TGTGCCAGCAGCTTATTTCACGGCGGAAGCTCAATCAAGGCTACGCAGTATTTT | CASSLFHGGSSIKATQYF | NA | TRBJ2-3 | TRBV7-6 | NA
TGTGCCAGCAGGGGGGACAACTCCTACGAGCAGTACTTC | CASRGDNSYEQYF | NA | TRBJ2-7 | TRBV6-5 | NA
TGTGCCAGCAGCTTGGGGGGAGTTGCCTCAGTGGGCGAGCAGTACTTC | CASSLGGVASVGEQYF | NA | TRBJ2-7 | TRBV5-4 | NA
TGTGCCAGCAGTTTAGTGAGTCTAAATCAGCCCCAGCATTTT | CASSLVSLNQPQHF | NA | TRBJ1-5 | TRBV28 | NA
TGTGCCAGCAGTGTCTCTCCACAGGGGCTGGGCGAGCAGTACTTC | CASSVSPQGLGEQYF | NA | TRBJ2-7 | TRBV28 | TRBD1
TGTGCCAGCAGTGAAGTAGGTAGGAGCGGCGAGCAGTACTTC | CASSEVGRSGEQYF | NA | TRBJ2-7 | TRBV25-1 | NA
TGTGCCAGCAGCTCCCTAGCGGGCAGCTCCTACGAGCAGTACTTC | CASSSLAGSSYEQYF | NA | TRBJ2-7 | TRBV7-9 | TRBD2
TGTGCCAGCAGTCTACAGGGGAGAGGGGAAAAACTGTTTTTT | CASSLQGRGEKLFF | NA | TRBJ1-4 | TRBV6-5 | TRBD1
TGTTCCAGCAGCCGCGTGTATGGCGGGGCGAGTTCACCCCTCCACTTT | CSSSRVYGGASSPLHF | NA | TRBJ1-6 | TRBV7-9 | NA
TGTGCCAGCAGTCCACCTTGGAAGGGGGCTGGAGCCAAAAACATTCAGTACTTC | CASSPPWKGAGAKNIQYF | NA | TRBJ2-4 | TRBV28 | TRBD1
TGTGCCAGCAGCTTAGGTTCAGGATACTCATACGAGCAGTACTTC | CASSLGSGYSYEQYF | NA | TRBJ2-7 | TRBV7-6 | NA
TGTGCCACCCGCGCCGGACAGGGACGAGGCTACACCTTC | CATRAGQGRGYTF | NA | TRBJ1-2 | TRBV10-3 | TRBD1
TGTGCCAGCAGTACCCCGGGACAGGGATCCACTGAAGCTTTCTTT | CASSTPGQGSTEAFF | NA | TRBJ1-1 | TRBV6-6 | TRBD1
TGTGCCAGCAGCTTCGGGGGGCACGAGCAGTACTTC | CASSFGGHEQYF | NA | TRBJ2-7 | TRBV5-6 | NA
TGCAGCGTTATAGGGAGCGCAACCGGGAACACCATATATTTT | CSVIGSATGNTIYF | NA | TRBJ1-3 | TRBV29-1 | NA
TGTGCCTGGAGTCGTAACTACAATGAGCAGTTCTTC | CAWSRNYNEQFF | NA | TRBJ2-1 | TRBV30 | NA
TGTGCCAGCAGCTTAGGGACAGGGGCTATTTACGAGCAGTACTTC | CASSLGTGAIYEQYF | NA | TRBJ2-7 | TRBV7-2 | TRBD1
TGCAGCGTACTAGCGGGGATAGGAGAGACCCAGTACTTC | CSVLAGIGETQYF | once | TRBJ2-5 | TRBV29-1 | TRBD2
TGTGCCAGCACCCCGACCAGGGGCTTCGATCAGCCCCAGCATTTT | CASTPTRGFDQPQHF | once | TRBJ1-5 | TRBV27 | NA
TGTGCCAGCAGCTCTGGACTAGCGGTCTACAATGAGCAGTTCTTC | CASSSGLAVYNEQFF | NA | TRBJ2-1 | TRBV7-9 | TRBD2
TGTGCCAGCAGTTCACTAGCGGGAGGGAAGGATACGCAGTATTTT | CASSSLAGGKDTQYF | NA | TRBJ2-3 | TRBV27 | TRBD2
TGTGCCAGCAGTGAAGCTTTTACTGTGGCAGGGGGCGATCCCGAGCAGTACTTC | CASSEAFTVAGGDPEQYF | NA | TRBJ2-7 | TRBV6-1 | TRBD1
TGTGCCAGCTTCCCTACTTCGGGCTCCTACAATGAGCAGTTCTTC | CASFPTSGSYNEQFF | NA | TRBJ2-1 | TRBV9 | NA
TGCGCCAGCAGCAAAGGGACAGGGAGTAGCACAGATACGCAGTATTTT | CASSKGTGSSTDTQYF | NA | TRBJ2-3 | TRBV5-1 | TRBD1
TGTGCCAGCAGCACAGGGTATAGCAATCAGCCCCAGCATTTT | CASSTGYSNQPQHF | NA | TRBJ1-5 | TRBV6-5 | NA
TGTGCCAGCAGTGATAGGGACTACTTTGCTCTTTCGAACTACGAGCAGTACTTC | CASSDRDYFALSNYEQYF | NA | TRBJ2-7 | TRBV6-1 | TRBD2
TGTGCCAGCAGTTACTCCCCTCTCTCCTACGAGCAGTACTTC | CASSYSPLSYEQYF | NA | TRBJ2-7 | TRBV6-5 | NA
TGTGCCAGCTCACCGGGACAGGCCCGAAGAGGAACAGATACGCAGTATTTT | CASSPGQARRGTDTQYF | NA | TRBJ2-3 | TRBV18 | TRBD1
TGTGCCAGCTCACCAAGATCCGTAGCGGGAGGGCCAGATACGCAGTATTTT | CASSPRSVAGGPDTQYF | once | TRBJ2-3 | TRBV18 | TRBD2
TGCAGCACCCTGACTGGCGTCTCCTACAATGAGCAGTTCTTC | CSTLTGVSYNEQFF | NA | TRBJ2-1 | TRBV29-1 | NA
TGTGCCAGCAGTTTGACAGGGTACACTGAAGCTTTCTTT | CASSLTGYTEAFF | few | TRBJ1-1 | TRBV28 | TRBD1
TGTGCCAGCAGCCTGGTAGGAGGGAACACTGAAGCTTTCTTT | CASSLVGGNTEAFF | NA | TRBJ1-1 | TRBV11-2 | NA
TGTGCCAGCAGTGGCAACGAGCAGTACTTC | CASSGNEQYF | NA | TRBJ2-7 | TRBV6-6 | NA
TGTGCCAGCAGCCAAGCCCAGCAGGGGTGGGATTACGAGCAGTACTTC | CASSQAQQGWDYEQYF | NA | TRBJ2-7 | TRBV4-2 | NA
TGTGCCAGCAGTTTACAGGAAAATCAGCCCCAGCATTTT | CASSLQENQPQHF | many | TRBJ1-5 | TRBV6-5 | NA
TGTGCCAGCAAAGAACCGGGACAGGGGTATGGCTACACCTTC | CASKEPGQGYGYTF | NA | TRBJ1-2 | TRBV6-1 | TRBD1
TGTGCCAGCAGTGAATGGATAGGGGACTATGGCTACACCTTC | CASSEWIGDYGYTF | NA | TRBJ1-2 | TRBV6-1 | NA
TGTGCCATCAAGGACTCCCCGCCCCACAATGAGCAGTTCTTC | CAIKDSPPHNEQFF | few | TRBJ2-1 | TRBV10-3 | NA
TGCGCCAGCACCGGACTAGCGGGAGGTCTTCAAGAGACCCAGTACTTC | CASTGLAGGLQETQYF | NA | TRBJ2-5 | TRBV10-2 | TRBD2
TGCGCCAGCAGCCAAGTGTTCGGGAGTCAGGGCACAGATACGCAGTATTTT | CASSQVFGSQGTDTQYF | NA | TRBJ2-3 | TRBV4-1 | NA
TGTGCCAGCAGTACACAGCGGGAGAAGGGCTACAATGAGCAGTTCTTC | CASSTQREKGYNEQFF | NA | TRBJ2-1 | TRBV28 | TRBD2
TGTGCCTGCTCTAGCGGGACACGGGATGAGCAGTTCTTC | CACSSGTRDEQFF | NA | TRBJ2-1 | TRBV30 | TRBD2
TGTGCCAGCAGTTACGAACAGGGCGACACTGAAGCTTTCTTT | CASSYEQGDTEAFF | NA | TRBJ1-1 | TRBV6-5 | NA
TGTGCCAGCAGTCCGTCCTACGAGCAGTACTTC | CASSPSYEQYF | once | TRBJ2-7 | TRBV27 | NA